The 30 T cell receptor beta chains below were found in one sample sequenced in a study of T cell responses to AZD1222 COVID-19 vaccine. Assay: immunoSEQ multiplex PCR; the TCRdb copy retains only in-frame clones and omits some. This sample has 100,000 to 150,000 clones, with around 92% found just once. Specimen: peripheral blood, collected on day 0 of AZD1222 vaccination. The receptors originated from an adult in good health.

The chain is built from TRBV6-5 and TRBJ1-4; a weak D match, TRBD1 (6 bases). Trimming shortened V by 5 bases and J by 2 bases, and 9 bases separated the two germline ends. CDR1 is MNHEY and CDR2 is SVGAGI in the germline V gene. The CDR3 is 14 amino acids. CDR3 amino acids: CASSRGVTNEKLFF. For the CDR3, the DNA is TGTGCCAGCAGTAGGGGGGTCACTAATGAAAAACTGTTTTTT.

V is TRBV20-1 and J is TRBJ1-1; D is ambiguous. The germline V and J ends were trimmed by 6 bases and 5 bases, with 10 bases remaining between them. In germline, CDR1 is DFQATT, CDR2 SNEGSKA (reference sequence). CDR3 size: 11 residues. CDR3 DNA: TGCAGTGCAAATACAGCTACTGAAGCTTTCTTT. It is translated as CSANTATEAFF.

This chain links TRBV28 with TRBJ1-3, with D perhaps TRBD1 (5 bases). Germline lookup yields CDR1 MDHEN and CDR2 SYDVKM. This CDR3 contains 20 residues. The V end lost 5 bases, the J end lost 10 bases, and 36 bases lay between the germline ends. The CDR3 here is CASSPQALEGKHHIFGTIYF. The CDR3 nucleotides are TGTGCCAGCAGTCCCCAGGCGCTGGAGGGGAAACACCATATATTTGGTACCATATATTTT.

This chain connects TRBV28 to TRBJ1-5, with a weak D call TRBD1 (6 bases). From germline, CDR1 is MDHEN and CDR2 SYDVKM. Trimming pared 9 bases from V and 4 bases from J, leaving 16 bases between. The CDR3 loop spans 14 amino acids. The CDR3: CASLPRGWNQPQHF. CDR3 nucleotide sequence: TGTGCCAGTCTACCAAGGGGGTGGAATCAGCCCCAGCATTTT.

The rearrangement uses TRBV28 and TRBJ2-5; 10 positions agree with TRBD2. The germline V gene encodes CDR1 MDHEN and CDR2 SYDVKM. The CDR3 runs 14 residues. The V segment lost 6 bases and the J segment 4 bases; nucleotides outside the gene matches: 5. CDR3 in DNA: TGTGCCAGCAGCCCTAGCGGGAGTTTAGAGACCCAGTACTTC. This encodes CASSPSGSLETQYF.

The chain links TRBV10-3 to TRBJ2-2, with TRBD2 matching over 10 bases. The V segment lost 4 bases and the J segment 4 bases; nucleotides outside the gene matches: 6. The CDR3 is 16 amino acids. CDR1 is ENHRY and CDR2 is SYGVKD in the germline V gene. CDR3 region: CAISALWTSGTGELFF. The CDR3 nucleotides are TGTGCCATCAGTGCTCTATGGACTAGCGGCACCGGGGAGCTGTTTTTT.

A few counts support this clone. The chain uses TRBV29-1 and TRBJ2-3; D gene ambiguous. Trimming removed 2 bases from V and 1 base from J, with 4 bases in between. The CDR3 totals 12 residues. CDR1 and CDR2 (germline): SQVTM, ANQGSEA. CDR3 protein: CSVEIGTDTQYF. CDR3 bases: TGCAGCGTTGAAATAGGCACAGATACGCAGTATTTT.

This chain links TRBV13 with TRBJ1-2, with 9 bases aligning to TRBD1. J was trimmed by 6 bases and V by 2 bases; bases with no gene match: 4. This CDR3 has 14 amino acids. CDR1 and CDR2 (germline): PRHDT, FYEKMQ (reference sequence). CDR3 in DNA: TGTGCCAGCAGCTTAAGGGGACAGGGAGATGGCTACACCTTC. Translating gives CASSLRGQGDGYTF.

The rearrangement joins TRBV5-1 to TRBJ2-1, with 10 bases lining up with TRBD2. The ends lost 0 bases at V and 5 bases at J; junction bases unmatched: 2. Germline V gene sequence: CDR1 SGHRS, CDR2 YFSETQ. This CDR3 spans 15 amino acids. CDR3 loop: CASSLDTSGNNEQFF. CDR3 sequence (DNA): TGCGCCAGCAGCTTGGACACTAGCGGGAACAATGAGCAGTTCTTC.

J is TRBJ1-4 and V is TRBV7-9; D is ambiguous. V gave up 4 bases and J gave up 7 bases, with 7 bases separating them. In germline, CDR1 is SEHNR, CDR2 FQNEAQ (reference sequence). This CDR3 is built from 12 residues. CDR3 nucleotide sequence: TGTGCCAGCAGCTGGACGCGTGAAAAACTGTTTTTT. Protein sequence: CASSWTREKLFF.

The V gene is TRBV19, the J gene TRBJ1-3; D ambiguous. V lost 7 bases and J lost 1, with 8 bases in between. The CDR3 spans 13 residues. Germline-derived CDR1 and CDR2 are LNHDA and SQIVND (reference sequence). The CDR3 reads CASTTMSGNTIYF. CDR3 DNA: TGTGCCAGTACCACAATGTCTGGAAACACCATATATTTT.

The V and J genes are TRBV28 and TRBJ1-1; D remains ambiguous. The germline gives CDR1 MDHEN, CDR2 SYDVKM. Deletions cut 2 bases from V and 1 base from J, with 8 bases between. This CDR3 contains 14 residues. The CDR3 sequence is CASSLIPGNTEAFF. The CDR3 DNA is TGTGCCAGCAGTTTAATCCCAGGGAACACTGAAGCTTTCTTT.

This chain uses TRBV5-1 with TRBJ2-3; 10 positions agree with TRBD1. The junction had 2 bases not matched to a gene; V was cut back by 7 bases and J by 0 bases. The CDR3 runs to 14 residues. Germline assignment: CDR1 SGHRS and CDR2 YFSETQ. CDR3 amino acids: CASGQGGSTDTQYF. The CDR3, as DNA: TGCGCCAGCGGACAGGGGGGGAGCACAGATACGCAGTATTTT.

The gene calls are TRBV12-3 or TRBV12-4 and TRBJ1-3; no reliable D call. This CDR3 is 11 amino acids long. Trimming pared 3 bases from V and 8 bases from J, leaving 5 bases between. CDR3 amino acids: CASSFSHTIYF. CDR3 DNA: TGTGCCAGCAGTTTTAGTCACACCATATATTTT.

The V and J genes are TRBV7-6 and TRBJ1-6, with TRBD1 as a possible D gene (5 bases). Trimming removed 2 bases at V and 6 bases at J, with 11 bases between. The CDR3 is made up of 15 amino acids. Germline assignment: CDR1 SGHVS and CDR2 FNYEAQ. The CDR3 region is CASSLSQALNSPLHF. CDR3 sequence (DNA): TGTGCCAGCAGCTTATCACAGGCCCTTAATTCACCCCTCCACTTT.

The CDR3 spells CASSSQGNTEAFF. As DNA, the CDR3 is TGTGCCAGCAGCTCCCAGGGTAACACTGAAGCTTTCTTT. J is TRBJ1-1 and V is TRBV11-3; the D gene is possibly TRBD1 (5 bases). V dropped 4 bases and J dropped 2 bases, with 8 bases sitting between them. The germline CDR1 and CDR2 sequences are SGHNT and YENEEA. CDR3 length equals 13 residues.

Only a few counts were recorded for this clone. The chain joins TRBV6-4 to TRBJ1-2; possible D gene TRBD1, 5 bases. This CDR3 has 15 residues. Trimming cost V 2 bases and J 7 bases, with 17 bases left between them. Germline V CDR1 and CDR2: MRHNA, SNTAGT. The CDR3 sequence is CASSDTPQGLGGYTF. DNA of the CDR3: TGTGCCAGCAGTGACACGCCTCAGGGCTTGGGTGGCTACACCTTC.

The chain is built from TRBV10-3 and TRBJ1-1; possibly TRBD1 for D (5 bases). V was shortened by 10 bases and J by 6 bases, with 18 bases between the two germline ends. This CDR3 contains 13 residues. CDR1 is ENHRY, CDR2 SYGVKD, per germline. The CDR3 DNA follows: TGTGCCACCAACGGCGGAGGGGTCGCTGAAGCTTTCTTT. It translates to CATNGGGVAEAFF.

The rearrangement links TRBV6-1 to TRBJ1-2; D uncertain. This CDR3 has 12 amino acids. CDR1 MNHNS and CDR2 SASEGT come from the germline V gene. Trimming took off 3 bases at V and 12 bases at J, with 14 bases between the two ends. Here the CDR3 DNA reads TGTGCCAGCAGTGAGGGATGGTACCTAGACACCTTC. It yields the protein CASSEGWYLDTF.

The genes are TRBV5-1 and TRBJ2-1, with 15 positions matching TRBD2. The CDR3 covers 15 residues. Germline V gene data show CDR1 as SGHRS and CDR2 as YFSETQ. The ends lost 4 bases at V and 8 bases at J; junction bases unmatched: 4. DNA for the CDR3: TGCGCCAGCAGCGCGGGACTAGCGGGAGGATATGAGCAGTTCTTC. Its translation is CASSAGLAGGYEQFF.

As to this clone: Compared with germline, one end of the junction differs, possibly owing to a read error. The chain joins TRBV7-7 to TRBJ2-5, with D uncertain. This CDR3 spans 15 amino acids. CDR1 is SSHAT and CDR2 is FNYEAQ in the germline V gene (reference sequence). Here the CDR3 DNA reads TGTGCTAGCAGCTTAGAGTGGGCCTCCCGGGAGACCCAGTACTTC. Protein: CASSLEWASRETQYF.

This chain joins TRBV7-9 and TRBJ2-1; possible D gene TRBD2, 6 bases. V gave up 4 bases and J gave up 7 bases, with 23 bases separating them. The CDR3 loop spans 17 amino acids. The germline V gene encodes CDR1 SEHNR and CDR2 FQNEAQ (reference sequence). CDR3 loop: CASSSSFAGPRDNEQFF. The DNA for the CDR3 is TGTGCCAGCAGCTCTTCGTTTGCGGGGCCAAGGGATAATGAGCAGTTCTTC.

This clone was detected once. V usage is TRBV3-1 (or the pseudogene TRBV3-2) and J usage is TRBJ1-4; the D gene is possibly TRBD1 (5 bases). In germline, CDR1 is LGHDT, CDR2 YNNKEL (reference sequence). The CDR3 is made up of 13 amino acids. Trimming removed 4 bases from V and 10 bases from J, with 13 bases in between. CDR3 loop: CASSPRTGGKLFF. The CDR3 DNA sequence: TGTGCCAGCAGCCCCAGGACCGGGGGAAAACTGTTTTTT.

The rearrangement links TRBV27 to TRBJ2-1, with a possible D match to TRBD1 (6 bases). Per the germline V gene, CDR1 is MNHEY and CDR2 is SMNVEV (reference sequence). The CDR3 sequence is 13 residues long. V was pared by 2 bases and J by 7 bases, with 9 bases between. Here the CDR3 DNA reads TGTGCCAGCAGTTTAAACAGGGTTAATGAGCAGTTCTTC. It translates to CASSLNRVNEQFF.

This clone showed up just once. The CDR3 bases are TGCAGCGCTACAGGGGGCAGTTATGGCTACACCTTC. The encoded protein is CSATGGSYGYTF. This sequence joins TRBV29-1 and TRBJ1-2, with TRBD1 identical over 9 bases. The germline V gene encodes CDR1 SQVTM and CDR2 ANQGSEA. V lost 7 bases to trimming and J lost 5 bases; unmatched junction nucleotides: 5. CDR3 length equals 12 residues. Variable domain in full (rest from reference TRBV29-1 and TRBJ1-2): SAVISQKPSRDICQRGTSLTIQCQVDSQVTMMFWYRQQPGQSLTLIATANQGSEATYESGFVIDKFPISRPNLTFSTLTVSNMSPEDSSIYLCSATGGSYGYTFGSGTRLTVV.

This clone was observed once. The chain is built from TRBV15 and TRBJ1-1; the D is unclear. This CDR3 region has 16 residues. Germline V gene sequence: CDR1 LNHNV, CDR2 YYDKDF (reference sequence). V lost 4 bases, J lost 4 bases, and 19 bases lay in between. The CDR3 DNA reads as TGTGCCACCAGCACAGAGAAACCTTGGGATGGCACTGAAGCTTTCTTT. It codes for CATSTEKPWDGTEAFF.

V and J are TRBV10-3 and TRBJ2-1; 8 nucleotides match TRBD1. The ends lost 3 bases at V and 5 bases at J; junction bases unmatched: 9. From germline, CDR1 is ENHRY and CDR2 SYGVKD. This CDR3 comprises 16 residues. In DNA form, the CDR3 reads TGTGCCATCAGTGAACCAGGGACAGGCGTTCACAATGAGCAGTTCTTC. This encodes CAISEPGTGVHNEQFF.

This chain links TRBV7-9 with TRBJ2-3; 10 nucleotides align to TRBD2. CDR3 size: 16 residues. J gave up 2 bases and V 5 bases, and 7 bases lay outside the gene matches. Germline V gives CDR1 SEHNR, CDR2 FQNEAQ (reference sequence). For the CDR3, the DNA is TGTGCCAGCAGCACGGTAGCGGGAGGTCACACAGATACGCAGTATTTT. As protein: CASSTVAGGHTDTQYF.

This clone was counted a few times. The CDR3 loop is CASSQDRGGVETQYF. Here the CDR3 DNA reads TGTGCCAGCAGCCAAGATAGGGGGGGCGTGGAGACCCAGTACTTC. The chain uses TRBV4-2 and TRBJ2-5; TRBD2 might be the D (7 bases). V was shortened by 0 bases and J by 5 bases, with 13 bases between the two germline ends. Germline values: CDR1 LGHNA, CDR2 YNFKEQ. The length of the CDR3 is 15 residues.

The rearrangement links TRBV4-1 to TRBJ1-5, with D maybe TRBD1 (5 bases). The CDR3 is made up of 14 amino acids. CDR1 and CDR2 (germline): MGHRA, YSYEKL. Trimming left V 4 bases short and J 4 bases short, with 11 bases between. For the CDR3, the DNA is TGCGCCAGCAGCCTCAGGGACTTTAATCAGCCCCAGCATTTT. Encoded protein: CASSLRDFNQPQHF.